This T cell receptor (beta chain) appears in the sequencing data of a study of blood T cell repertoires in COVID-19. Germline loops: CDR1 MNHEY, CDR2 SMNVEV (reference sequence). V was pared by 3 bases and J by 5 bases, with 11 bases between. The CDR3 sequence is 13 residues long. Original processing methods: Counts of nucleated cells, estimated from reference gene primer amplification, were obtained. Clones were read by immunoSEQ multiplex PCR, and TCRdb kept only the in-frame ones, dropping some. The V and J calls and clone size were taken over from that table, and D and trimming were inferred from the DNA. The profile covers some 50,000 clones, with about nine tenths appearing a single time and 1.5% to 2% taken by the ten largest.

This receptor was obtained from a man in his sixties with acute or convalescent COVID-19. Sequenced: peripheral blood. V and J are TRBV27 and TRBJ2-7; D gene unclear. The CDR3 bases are TGTGCCAGCAGTTTCGGCTACCGGGACGAGCAGTACTTC. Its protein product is CASSFGYRDEQYF.